A single sample gave rise to the 26 T cell receptor beta chains below, sequenced in a study of beta chain features in type 1 diabetes. Every isolated RNA sample was fully reverse transcribed, so sequencing captured expressed TCRB transcripts. Some clones are missing from TCRdb's copy, which holds only in-frame ones; the method was immunoSEQ multiplex PCR. The table has a few hundred thousand clones, roughly 16% seen once; the top ten hold about 0.019%. The sample taken for sequencing was naive CD4+ T cells from blood. Receptors were obtained from a woman under 30 in good health.

This chain connects TRBV11-2 to TRBJ2-5; 8 bases agree with TRBD1. The length of the CDR3 is 16 residues. Losses at the gene ends were 4 bases for V and 6 bases for J; bases not matched to a gene: 13. Germline CDR1 and CDR2: SGHAT and FQNNGV. The CDR3 DNA reads TGTGCCAGCAGCTCGACTCAGGGGGCGCGGTCCCAGACCCAGTACTTC. The encoded protein is CASSSTQGARSQTQYF.

The table lists this clone with a few counts. The rearrangement joins TRBV30 to TRBJ2-5, with 11 bases aligning to TRBD2. Germline V lookup: CDR1 GTSNPN, CDR2 SVGIG (reference sequence). This CDR3 is 15 amino acids long. The V gene end was trimmed by 5 bases and the J gene end by 2 bases; junction bases not matched to a gene: 7. CDR3 nucleotide sequence: TGTGCCTGGGGGGAGACTAGCGGGACACAAGAGACCCAGTACTTC. It yields the protein CAWGETSGTQETQYF.

In this sample, this clone turned up a few times. The chain joins TRBV4-2 to TRBJ1-2; no definite D call. CDR1 and CDR2 (germline): LGHNA, YNFKEQ. The CDR3 spans 14 residues. V lost 0 bases and J 6 bases, leaving 11 bases between the germline ends. The CDR3 DNA is TGTGCCAGCAGCCAAGATCAGGCAGTCGATGGCTACACCTTC. This gives the protein CASSQDQAVDGYTF.

This clone has more than one count but fewer than ten. V and J are TRBV5-1 and TRBJ2-5, with TRBD1 matching 10 bases. Germline CDR1 SGHRS, CDR2 YFSETQ. This CDR3 spans 15 amino acids. Trimming removed 4 bases from V and 5 bases from J; junction bases left unmatched: 8. CDR3 protein: CASSPGTGVTETQYF. The CDR3 nucleotides read TGCGCCAGCAGCCCGGGGACAGGGGTGACGGAGACCCAGTACTTC. The variable domain in full, completed from reference TRBV5-1 and TRBJ2-5, reads KAGVTQTPRYLIKTRGQQVTLSCSPISGHRSVSWYQQTPGQGLQFLFEYFSETQRNKGNFPGRFSGRQFSNSRSEMNVSTLELGDSALYLCASSPGTGVTETQYFGPGTRLLVL.

This chain joins TRBV4-3 and TRBJ2-1; 7 bases line up with TRBD2. V dropped 4 bases and J dropped 2; count of bases not matched to a gene: 11. Germline V gene data show CDR1 as LGHNA and CDR2 as YSLEER. The CDR3 sequence is 17 residues long. This CDR3 reads CASSLTGGGSAYNEQFF. The DNA for the CDR3 is TGCGCCAGCAGCCTGACCGGAGGCGGGAGCGCCTACAATGAGCAGTTCTTC.

This clone was recorded a few times. This rearrangement joins TRBV14 to TRBJ2-6; the match to TRBD1 covers 7 bases. Germline CDR1 and CDR2: SGHDN and FVKESK. Unmatched junction bases numbered 11, after V lost 8 bases and J lost 1 base. This CDR3 contains 17 residues. The CDR3: CASRETGSSSGANVLTF. CDR3 nucleotide sequence: TGTGCCAGCCGAGAGACAGGGTCCTCATCTGGGGCCAACGTCCTGACTTTC.

The chain joins TRBV28 to TRBJ2-1; D might be TRBD2 (6 bases). Trimming cost V 5 bases and J 6 bases, with 17 bases left between them. The CDR3 spans 15 residues. The V gene's germline CDR1 is MDHEN and CDR2 SYDVKM. The CDR3 reads CASSLMSPGANEQFF. The CDR3 DNA reads as TGTGCCAGCAGTCTCATGTCCCCGGGAGCCAATGAGCAGTTCTTC.

The CDR3 reads CASSFTGGGQQTQYF. The DNA of the CDR3 is TGTGCCAGCAGCTTCACAGGGGGAGGTCAACAGACCCAGTACTTC. The rearrangement links TRBV11-2 to TRBJ2-5, with 8 bases that match TRBD1. The CDR3 sequence is 15 residues long. The J segment lost 6 bases and the V segment lost 3 bases, leaving 9 bases of the junction unmatched. Germline CDR1 SGHAT, CDR2 FQNNGV.

V is TRBV18 and J is TRBJ1-2; D not resolved. Between the trimmed V and J ends, which lost 8 bases and 0 bases, there was a span of 16 bases. The CDR3 covers 15 residues. CDR1 is KGHSH, CDR2 LQKENI, per germline. CDR3 in amino acids: CASQRRLEANYGYTF. The CDR3 coding sequence is TGTGCCAGCCAGAGGCGCCTAGAAGCTAACTATGGCTACACCTTC.

This clone was recorded a few times. The chain is built from TRBV5-1 and TRBJ2-1; a weak D match, TRBD2 (6 bases). Germline CDR1 and CDR2: SGHRS and YFSETQ. This CDR3 has 15 residues. Trimming left V 0 bases short and J 4 bases short, with 11 bases between. The CDR3 is CASSLVSGNYNEQFF. The CDR3 nucleotides read TGCGCCAGCAGCTTGGTTAGCGGCAATTACAATGAGCAGTTCTTC.

The genes are TRBV5-8 and TRBJ2-3; TRBD2 aligns across 8 bases. The germline CDR1 and CDR2 sequences are SGHTS and YDEGEE. The CDR3 is 16 residues long. V shed 4 bases, J shed 0 bases, and the junction held 7 bases outside the gene matches. The CDR3 sequence: CASSRSGVSSTDTQYF. In DNA form, the CDR3 reads TGTGCCAGCAGCCGTAGCGGGGTATCTAGCACAGATACGCAGTATTTT. The whole variable domain, filled in from reference TRBV5-8 and TRBJ2-3, reads EAGVTQSPTHLIKTRGQQATLRCSPISGHTSVYWYQQALGLGLQFLLWYDEGEERNRGNFPPRFSGRQFPNYSSELNVNALELEDSALYLCASSRSGVSSTDTQYFGPGTRLTVL.

A single count supports this clone. The chain carries TRBV29-1 and TRBJ2-6; D unresolved. The CDR3 runs 15 residues. The V and J ends lost 4 bases and 4 bases respectively, with 14 bases between them. Germline CDR1 is SQVTM and CDR2 is ANQGSEA. CDR3: CSVAVRSQGANVLTF. CDR3 nucleotides: TGCAGCGTTGCAGTCAGGTCTCAAGGGGCCAACGTCCTGACTTTC.

This clone was seen a few times. This chain joins TRBV30 and TRBJ1-5; 9 nucleotides align to TRBD1. From germline, CDR1 is GTSNPN and CDR2 SVGIG (reference sequence). V shed 5 bases and J 6 bases; nucleotides not matched to a gene: 5. This CDR3 region has 13 residues. The CDR3 protein is CAWRQTGGQPQHF. The CDR3 bases are TGTGCCTGGCGACAGACAGGGGGTCAGCCCCAGCATTTT.

The CDR3 sequence: CASSVVLQGGTEAFF. CDR3 DNA: TGTGCCAGCAGCGTAGTATTGCAGGGAGGCACTGAAGCTTTCTTT. The chain joins TRBV9 to TRBJ1-1; D possibly corresponds to TRBD1 (5 bases). Looked up from germline, CDR1 is SGDLS and CDR2 is YYNGEE. With 0 bases removed from V and 4 bases from J, the gap between germline ends came to 13 bases. This CDR3 region has 15 residues.

V gene TRBV7-9 combines with J gene TRBJ1-2; 8 nucleotides align to TRBD1. The CDR3 is made up of 14 amino acids. CDR1 SEHNR and CDR2 FQNEAQ come from the germline V gene (reference sequence). After removal of 3 bases from V and 5 bases from J, the junction contained 5 bases not matched to a gene. The CDR3 DNA follows: TGTGCCAGCAGCTTCCCGGACAGGGAGTATGGCTACACCTTC. The encoded protein is CASSFPDREYGYTF. The full variable domain, in which reference TRBV7-9 and TRBJ1-2 provide the parts outside the CDR3, is DTGVSQNPRHKITKRGQNVTFRCDPISEHNRLYWYRQTLGQGPEFLTYFQNEAQLEKSRLLSDRFSAERPKGSFSTLEIQRTEQGDSAMYLCASSFPDREYGYTFGSGTRLTVV.

This clone was seen a handful of times. The rearrangement joins TRBV9 to TRBJ2-1; TRBD2 agrees at 11 bases. This CDR3 contains 19 residues. Germline V gene data show CDR1 as SGDLS and CDR2 as YYNGEE. With V trimmed by 4 bases and J by 1 base, 13 bases remained unmatched. DNA of the CDR3: TGTGCCAGCAGCTCTCACCTCGGCTTAGCGGGAGGGTCCTACAATGAGCAGTTCTTC. Translation: CASSSHLGLAGGSYNEQFF.

CDR3 loop: CASSLTSGTKTQYF. DNA for the CDR3: TGTGCCAGCAGCTTGACTAGCGGGACTAAGACCCAGTACTTC. The rearrangement links TRBV11-2 to TRBJ2-5, with 11 bases lining up with TRBD2. V was clipped by 3 bases and J by 6 bases; unmatched bases: 3. The CDR3 has 14 residues. Looked up from germline, CDR1 is SGHAT and CDR2 is FQNNGV.

The chain links TRBV9 to TRBJ2-1; TRBD2 aligns across 9 bases. Germline trimming cut 2 bases from V and 8 bases from J; bases unmatched to any gene: 11. Germline V gene sequence: CDR1 SGDLS, CDR2 YYNGEE. This CDR3 region has 16 residues. CDR3 sequence: CASSVGISGSGDEQFF. CDR3 sequence (DNA): TGTGCCAGCAGCGTCGGAATTAGCGGGAGTGGCGATGAGCAGTTCTTC. Drawing the rest from reference TRBV9 and TRBJ2-1, the complete variable domain is DSGVTQTPKHLITATGQRVTLRCSPRSGDLSVYWYQQSLDQGLQFLIQYYNGEERAKGNILERFSAQQFPDLHSELNLSSLELGDSALYFCASSVGISGSGDEQFFGPGTRLTVL.

This clone was counted a few times. The gene calls are TRBV14 and TRBJ1-1; D not resolved. The germline V and J ends were trimmed by 4 bases and 6 bases, with 15 bases remaining between them. This CDR3 contains 14 residues. Germline assignment: CDR1 SGHDN and CDR2 FVKESK. The CDR3 DNA reads TGTGCCAGCAGCCCGCAGTGGAGAAGCGCTGAAGCTTTCTTT. This translates into CASSPQWRSAEAFF.

The J gene is TRBJ2-1, the V gene TRBV7-3, with D possibly being TRBD2 (5 bases). V was shortened by 1 base and J by 2 bases, with 12 bases between the two germline ends. The CDR3 has 16 residues. In germline, CDR1 is SGHTA, CDR2 FQGTGA. The CDR3 nucleotides read TGTGCCAGCAGCTTAATAAGCGGAAACACCTACAATGAGCAGTTCTTC. Its translation: CASSLISGNTYNEQFF.

The chain has TRBV7-8 and TRBJ2-5; 11 positions agree with TRBD1. CDR3 size: 17 residues. Germline loops: CDR1 SGHVS, CDR2 FQNEAQ. Trimming removed 5 bases from V and 5 bases from J; junction bases left unmatched: 13. CDR3 amino acids: CASSPRPGQGATETQYF. CDR3 nucleotides: TGTGCCAGCAGCCCACGTCCCGGACAGGGGGCTACGGAGACCCAGTACTTC.

This clone was counted between two and nine times. The chain combines TRBV7-9 with TRBJ1-4; no definite D call. The germline V and J ends were trimmed by 5 bases and 4 bases, with 11 bases remaining between them. CDR1 and CDR2 (germline): SEHNR, FQNEAQ (reference sequence). The CDR3 length is 14 residues. Written as DNA, the CDR3 is TGTGCCAGCAGCCTGGGCAGGAATAATGAAAAACTGTTTTTT. Residues: CASSLGRNNEKLFF.

The sample holds a few counts of this clone. This chain connects TRBV15 to TRBJ2-2; tentatively, D is TRBD1 (5 bases). Trimming shortened V by 1 base and J by 6 bases, and 18 bases separated the two germline ends. The germline V gene has CDR1 LNHNV and CDR2 YYDKDF (reference sequence). The CDR3 is made up of 17 amino acids. The CDR3 spells CATSRVPGKIESGELFF. The CDR3 coding sequence is TGTGCCACCAGCAGAGTCCCAGGGAAGATTGAGTCCGGGGAGCTGTTTTTT.

This clone was observed a few times. Other DNA sequences from this sample encode an identical CDR3 as well. This chain joins TRBV6-5 and TRBJ2-7; 12 positions match TRBD2. Germline V gene sequence: CDR1 MNHEY, CDR2 SVGAGI. This CDR3 comprises 14 residues. V shed 6 bases and J 3 bases; nucleotides not matched to a gene: 3. The DNA for the CDR3 is TGTGCCAGCAGCAGACTAGCGGGAGACTACGAGCAGTACTTC. Protein product: CASSRLAGDYEQYF.

The CDR3 protein is CAWSSQGTLSNQPQHF. The CDR3 bases are TGTGCCTGGAGTTCTCAGGGGACACTTAGCAATCAGCCCCAGCATTTT. The chain is built from TRBV30 and TRBJ1-5; perhaps TRBD1 as D (6 bases). The germline CDR1 and CDR2 sequences are GTSNPN and SVGIG (reference sequence). The CDR3 covers 16 residues. The V and J ends lost 2 bases and 0 bases respectively, with 14 bases between them.

The CDR3 bases are TGTGCCAGCAGCCCCTCAGGGTCGGAACAGTTCTTC. Translation: CASSPSGSEQFF. The chain carries TRBV6-6 and TRBJ2-1, with a tentative D call TRBD1 (5 bases). This CDR3 is 12 amino acids long. V was shortened by 6 bases and J by 13 bases, with 16 bases between the two germline ends. Germline CDR1 MNHNY, CDR2 SVGAGI (reference sequence).